This entry lists 18 T cell receptor beta chains sequenced from one sample in a study of OX40 agonist ivuxolimab in advanced cancers. Some clones are missing from TCRdb's copy, which holds only in-frame ones; the method was immunoSEQ multiplex PCR. Seen here are some 80,000 clones, roughly 82% observed once, and the top ten hold 5.5% to 8%. Sequenced here: CD4+ or CD8+ T cells sorted from blood, sampled in a trial of the OX40 agonist ivuxolimab. The source of these receptors is an adult with an advanced solid tumor such as melanoma, head and neck, liver or kidney cancer.

The chain links TRBV29-1 to TRBJ1-2; TRBD1 matches at 9 bases. Trimming at V came to 6 bases and at J to 3 bases, leaving 8 bases not matched to a gene. There are 14 residues in the CDR3. Germline CDR1 and CDR2: SQVTM and ANQGSEA. In nucleotides, the CDR3 is TGCAGCGTCCGTATGGGGACAGGGTACTATGGCTACACCTTC. Its translation: CSVRMGTGYYGYTF.

By sample share, this clone is medium-sized (0.01 to 0.1%). J is TRBJ2-7 and V is TRBV18, with D tentatively TRBD2 (5 bases). Trimming pared 3 bases from V and 4 bases from J, leaving 10 bases between. This CDR3 is 13 amino acids long. Germline V CDR1 and CDR2: KGHSH, LQKENI. CDR3 protein: CASSPPEEYEQYF. CDR3 nucleotide sequence: TGTGCCAGCTCACCGCCGGAGGAATACGAGCAGTACTTC.

This rearrangement joins TRBV7-2 to TRBJ1-2; tentative D call: TRBD1 (6 bases). The germline gives CDR1 SGHTA, CDR2 FQGNSA. This CDR3 is built from 15 residues. Trimming cost V 1 base and J 4 bases, with 13 bases left between them. CDR3 amino acids: CASSLESQGRYGYTF. The CDR3 nucleotides read TGTGCCAGCAGCTTAGAGTCACAGGGCCGCTATGGCTACACCTTC. Full variable domain (remainder filled in from reference TRBV7-2 and TRBJ1-2): GAGVSQSPSNKVTEKGKDVELRCDPISGHTALYWYRQSLGQGLEFLIYFQGNSAPDKSGLPSDRFSAERTGGSVSTLTIQRTQQEDSAVYLCASSLESQGRYGYTFGSGTRLTVV.

The chain links TRBV5-4 to TRBJ2-5, with D unclear. Germline CDR1 reads SGHNT; CDR2 reads YYREEE (reference sequence). The length of the CDR3 is 15 residues. V lost 7 bases, J lost 3 bases, and 19 bases lay in between. The DNA of the CDR3 is TGTGCCAGCCTTTCCGAACCCGACCAAAAAGAGACCCAGTACTTC. Translation gives CASLSEPDQKETQYF.

This clone was seen a handful of times. The rearrangement joins TRBV19 to TRBJ1-1; D is ambiguous. The CDR3 spans 11 residues. Germline values: CDR1 LNHDA, CDR2 SQIVND (reference sequence). Trimming removed 9 bases from V and 0 bases from J, with 5 bases in between. CDR3 nucleotide sequence: TGTGCCAGCAGTGTGAACACTGAAGCTTTCTTT. Translating gives CASSVNTEAFF.

J is TRBJ1-1 and V is TRBV29-1, with a weak D call TRBD1 (5 bases). The CDR3 length is 16 residues. CDR1 and CDR2 (germline): SQVTM, ANQGSEA. V lost 4 bases and J lost 2, with 20 bases in between. The CDR3 DNA reads TGCAGCGTTGTCCGGGACCAAAGTGGGGTTAACACTGAAGCTTTCTTT. This gives the protein CSVVRDQSGVNTEAFF.

This clone was seen a few times. This chain links TRBV6-6 with TRBJ1-2; tentatively, D is TRBD1 (6 bases). CDR1 is MNHNY and CDR2 is SVGAGI in the germline V gene (reference sequence). The CDR3 consists of 14 residues. V was pared by 4 bases and J by 6 bases, with 15 bases between. The CDR3 coding sequence is TGTGCCAGCAGTTTTCAAGGGGGGGCTGATGGCTACACCTTC. It is translated as CASSFQGGADGYTF.

The rearrangement uses TRBV7-2 and TRBJ2-5; D gene uncertain. Trimming took 3 bases from V and 4 from J, leaving 6 bases between them. Germline CDR1 is SGHTA and CDR2 is FQGNSA. CDR3 length: 12 residues. Here the CDR3 DNA reads TGTGCCAGCAGCTTCATTGGAGAGACCCAGTACTTC. It encodes CASSFIGETQYF.

The rearrangement joins TRBV9 to TRBJ2-1, with 11 bases aligning to TRBD1. CDR3 length equals 15 residues. The ends lost 3 bases at V and 7 bases at J; junction bases unmatched: 6. Germline V gene lookup returns CDR1 SGDLS and CDR2 YYNGEE. For the CDR3, the DNA is TGTGCCAGCAGCGGCGCCGGGACAGGGGGGAATGAGCAGTTCTTC. Residues: CASSGAGTGGNEQFF.

The chain couples TRBV5-1 to TRBJ2-3; 7 nucleotides align to TRBD1. The germline gives CDR1 SGHRS, CDR2 YFSETQ. V gave up 0 bases and J gave up 3 bases; unmatched junction bases: 7. The CDR3 is made up of 16 amino acids. The CDR3 is CASSLGSSGGTDTQYF. CDR3 coding DNA: TGCGCCAGCAGCTTGGGATCGTCAGGGGGAACAGATACGCAGTATTTT.

The rearrangement joins TRBV15 to TRBJ2-3; TRBD1 matches at 8 bases. The germline gives CDR1 LNHNV, CDR2 YYDKDF (reference sequence). Trimming at V came to 0 bases and at J to 8 bases, leaving 4 bases not matched to a gene. The CDR3 loop spans 14 amino acids. This CDR3 reads CATSRDVTGGTQYF. CDR3 in DNA: TGTGCCACCAGCAGAGATGTTACAGGGGGTACGCAGTATTTT.

The gene calls are TRBV2 and TRBJ1-1; perhaps TRBD1 as D (5 bases). Trimming removed 4 bases from V and 5 bases from J, with 11 bases in between. The CDR3 sequence is 13 residues long. Germline values: CDR1 SNHLY, CDR2 FYNNEI. The CDR3 spells CASSAQGGTEAFF. CDR3 nucleotide sequence: TGTGCCAGCAGTGCGCAGGGAGGGACTGAAGCTTTCTTT.

V is TRBV6-1 and J is TRBJ1-2, with D unresolved. CDR1 is MNHNS and CDR2 is SASEGT in the germline V gene. The CDR3 has 14 residues. Trimming took off 1 base at V and 4 bases at J, with 10 bases between the two ends. The CDR3 DNA is TGTGCCAGCAGTGAAGTGAATAAAATCTATGGCTACACCTTC. The encoded protein is CASSEVNKIYGYTF.

The chain couples TRBV5-1 to TRBJ2-7, with TRBD2 matching over 11 bases. This CDR3 is built from 15 residues. J lost 2 bases, V lost 0 bases, and 1 base had no gene match. Germline V CDR1 and CDR2: SGHRS, YFSETQ. CDR3 amino acids: CASSLELAGAYEQYF. The CDR3 DNA follows: TGCGCCAGCAGCTTGGAACTAGCGGGGGCCTACGAGCAGTACTTC.

This chain joins TRBV5-5 and TRBJ2-2, with a weak D call TRBD2 (5 bases). Trimming cost V 3 bases and J 3 bases, with 12 bases left between them. The CDR3 loop spans 15 amino acids. Germline loops: CDR1 SGHKS, CDR2 YYEKEE (reference sequence). CDR3 DNA: TGTGCCAGCAGCTCCAGAGGGAGCTACACCGGGGAGCTGTTTTTT. Translating gives CASSSRGSYTGELFF. Complete variable domain (other parts from reference TRBV5-5 and TRBJ2-2): DAGVTQSPTHLIKTRGQQVTLRCSPISGHKSVSWYQQVLGQGPQFIFQYYEKEERGRGNFPDRFSARQFPNYSSELNVNALLLGDSALYLCASSSRGSYTGELFFGEGSRLTVL.

V is TRBV18 and J is TRBJ2-3, with D unresolved. V was shortened by 2 bases and J by 1 base, with 7 bases between the two germline ends. The CDR3 has 14 amino acids. The germline V gene has CDR1 KGHSH and CDR2 LQKENI. The CDR3 DNA sequence: TGTGCCAGCTCACCAATGCAGCGCACAGATACGCAGTATTTT. It is translated as CASSPMQRTDTQYF.

A word on this clone: Other DNA sequences in the sample encode the same CDR3. J is TRBJ1-4 and V is TRBV5-1; 8 nucleotides line up with TRBD1. Germline V gene sequence: CDR1 SGHRS, CDR2 YFSETQ. The J segment lost 5 bases and the V segment lost 4 bases, leaving 10 bases of the junction unmatched. CDR3 length equals 16 residues. In DNA form, the CDR3 reads TGCGCCAGCAGCCCCGGACAGGGCCCCACGAATGAAAAACTGTTTTTT. Its translation: CASSPGQGPTNEKLFF.

The chain recombines TRBV6-6 with TRBJ2-7; no clear D. Germline V CDR1 and CDR2: MNHNY, SVGAGI (reference sequence). The CDR3 runs 14 residues. V gave up 2 bases and J gave up 6 bases, with 14 bases separating them. For the CDR3, the DNA is TGTGCCAGCAGTTACCTCTCCCCGGGCGGCGAGCAGTACTTC. Protein: CASSYLSPGGEQYF.